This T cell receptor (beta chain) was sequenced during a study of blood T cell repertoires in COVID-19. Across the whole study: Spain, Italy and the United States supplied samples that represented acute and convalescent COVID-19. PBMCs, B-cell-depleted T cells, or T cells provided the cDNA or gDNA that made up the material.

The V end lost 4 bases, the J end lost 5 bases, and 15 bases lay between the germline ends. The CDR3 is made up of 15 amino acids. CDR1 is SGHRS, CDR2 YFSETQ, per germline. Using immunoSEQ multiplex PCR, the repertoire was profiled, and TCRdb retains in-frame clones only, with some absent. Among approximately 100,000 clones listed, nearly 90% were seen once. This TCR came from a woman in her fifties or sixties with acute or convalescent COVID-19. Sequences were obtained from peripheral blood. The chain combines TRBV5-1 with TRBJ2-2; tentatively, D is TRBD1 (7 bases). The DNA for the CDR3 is TGCGCCAGCAGCCGGCGGGACAGCCTTACCGGGGAGCTGTTTTTT. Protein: CASSRRDSLTGELFF.